This T cell receptor (beta chain) was captured in a study of cytomegalovirus exposure and HLA in healthy donors. Study-level findings and limits: When the data were analyzed later, several of the most significant clusters appeared to be linked to common viral pathogens.

Germline lookup yields CDR1 SQVTM and CDR2 ANQGSEA. The CDR3 spans 11 residues. V lost 3 bases, J lost 7 bases, and 0 bases stayed unmatched. Turning to this clone: What it recognizes is unknown.

The PCR employed 60 Vbeta primers together with 13 Jbeta primers. Libraries were prepared by immunoSEQ multiplex PCR; TCRdb keeps only in-frame clonotypes and omits some of them. Here the sample spans some 120,000 clones, roughly a tenth being singletons. The material sequenced was PBMCs. The sequence was collected from a woman between 18 and 30 years old in good health and CMV-seropositive. The V and J genes are TRBV29-1 and TRBJ2-4; 7 bases map to TRBD2. This CDR3 is CSVERGNIQYF. CDR3 sequence (DNA): TGCAGCGTTGAGCGGGGGAACATTCAGTACTTC.